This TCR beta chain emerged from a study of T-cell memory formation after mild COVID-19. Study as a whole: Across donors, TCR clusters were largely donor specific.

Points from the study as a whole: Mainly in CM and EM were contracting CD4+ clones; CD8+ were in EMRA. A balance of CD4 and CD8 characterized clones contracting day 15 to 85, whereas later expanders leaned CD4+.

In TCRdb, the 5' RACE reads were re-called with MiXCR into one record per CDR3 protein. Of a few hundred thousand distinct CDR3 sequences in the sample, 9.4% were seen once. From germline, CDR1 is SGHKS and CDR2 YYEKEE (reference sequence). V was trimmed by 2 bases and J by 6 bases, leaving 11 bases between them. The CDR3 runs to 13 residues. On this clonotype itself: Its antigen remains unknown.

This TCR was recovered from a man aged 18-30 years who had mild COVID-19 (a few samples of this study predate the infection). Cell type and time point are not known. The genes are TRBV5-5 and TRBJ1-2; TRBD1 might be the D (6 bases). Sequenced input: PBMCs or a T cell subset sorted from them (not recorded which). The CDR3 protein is CASSFTGADGYTF. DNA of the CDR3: TGTGCCAGCAGCTTTACGGGGGCGGATGGCTACACCTTC.